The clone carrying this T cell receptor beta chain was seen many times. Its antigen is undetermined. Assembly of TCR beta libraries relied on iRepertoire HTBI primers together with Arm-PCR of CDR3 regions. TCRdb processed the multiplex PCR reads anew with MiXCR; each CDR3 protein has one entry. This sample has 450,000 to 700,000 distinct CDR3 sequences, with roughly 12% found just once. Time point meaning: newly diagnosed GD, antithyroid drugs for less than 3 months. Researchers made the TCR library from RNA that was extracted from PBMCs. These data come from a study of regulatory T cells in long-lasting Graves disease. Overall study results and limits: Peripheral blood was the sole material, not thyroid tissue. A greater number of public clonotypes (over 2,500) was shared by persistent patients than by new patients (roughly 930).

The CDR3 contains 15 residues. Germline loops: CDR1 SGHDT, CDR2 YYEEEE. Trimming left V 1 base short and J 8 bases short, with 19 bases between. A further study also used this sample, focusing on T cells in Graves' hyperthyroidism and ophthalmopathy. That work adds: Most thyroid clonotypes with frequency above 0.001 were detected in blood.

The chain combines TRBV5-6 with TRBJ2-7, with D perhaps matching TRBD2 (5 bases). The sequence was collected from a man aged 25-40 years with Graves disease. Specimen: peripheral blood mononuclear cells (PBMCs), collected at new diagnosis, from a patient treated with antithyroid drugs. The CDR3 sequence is CASSLQGGGITKQYF. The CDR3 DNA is TGTGCCAGCAGCTTGCAAGGAGGAGGCATTACGAAGCAGTACTTC.